This is a list of T cell receptor beta chains from one sample in a study of T cells in localized non-small cell lung cancer. Clones were read by immunoSEQ multiplex PCR, and TCRdb kept only the in-frame ones, dropping some. The sample consists of approximately 70,000 clones, more than 80% of them appearing once. Sequenced material: PBMCs, taken before any cancer treatment. These receptors came from a man between 40 and 75 years old with stage II lung adenocarcinoma. CDR3s include the opening cysteine and the closing phenylalanine or tryptophan. The D gene is left open where the match is weak. Only some rows state a clone size, as once, few, many or a class for expanded clones.

D,V,J,size,DNA,CDR3
-,TRBV5-1,TRBJ1-1,-,TGCGCCAGCAGCTCCCCGCCGGACACTGAAGCTTTCTTT,CASSSPPDTEAFF
-,TRBV13,TRBJ2-3,-,TGTGCCAGCAGCCCCCAGATAGCCCCCCCAAAGGACTACGGAGATACGCAGTATTTT,CASSPQIAPPKDYGDTQYF
TRBD2,TRBV4-2,TRBJ2-1,-,TGTGCCAGCAGCCAAGAGACTAGCGGGGTGCTTCATGAGCAGTTCTTC,CASSQETSGVLHEQFF
-,TRBV4-1,TRBJ2-1,once,TGCGCCAGCAGCCAAGAGGCGGGCATCTACAATGAGCAGTTCTTC,CASSQEAGIYNEQFF
TRBD2,TRBV4-1,TRBJ2-2,-,TGCGCCAGCAGCCCAGGACTAGCGGGACACACCGGGGAGCTGTTTTTT,CASSPGLAGHTGELFF
-,TRBV18,TRBJ2-4,-,TGTGCCAGCTCACCATCTGGGGGTGGAGGTCAAAACATTCAGTACTTC,CASSPSGGGGQNIQYF
TRBD1,TRBV5-1,TRBJ1-1,once,TGCGCCAGCAGCTTGGGACAGGGGGCATCTGAAGCTTTCTTT,CASSLGQGASEAFF
-,TRBV30,TRBJ2-7,-,TGTTCTGTAACGGGAGCCTACGAGCAGTACTTC,CSVTGAYEQYF
-,TRBV18,TRBJ1-5,-,TGTGCCAGCTCAACTTCCTTATATCAGCCCCAGCATTTT,CASSTSLYQPQHF
-,TRBV9,TRBJ2-2,-,TGTGCCAGCAGCGCCATGTTGGTTGGCGTGGGGGCCGGGGAGCTGTTTTTT,CASSAMLVGVGAGELFF
-,TRBV13,TRBJ2-5,-,TGTGCCAGCAGCGCCGGCATGGGGACCCAGTACTTC,CASSAGMGTQYF
-,TRBV5-1,TRBJ2-3,-,TGCGCCAGCAGCGACCCCGGGATTGGGGATACGCAGTATTTT,CASSDPGIGDTQYF
-,TRBV5-4,TRBJ2-1,-,TGTGCCAGCAGCTTGGGTGAGGGGTGGCCTAATGAGCAGTTCTTC,CASSLGEGWPNEQFF
TRBD1,TRBV5-1,TRBJ1-2,-,TGCGCCAGCAGGGCCGGGACAGATATTTTTTATGGCTACACCTTC,CASRAGTDIFYGYTF
TRBD1,TRBV7-9,TRBJ2-1,-,TGTGCCAGCAGCCCCCCAGGGGGTAGGGTGAATGAGCAGTTCTTC,CASSPPGGRVNEQFF
TRBD2,TRBV2,TRBJ2-1,-,TGTGCCAGCAGTGTGATAGCGGGAGAGGGTGAGCAGTTCTTC,CASSVIAGEGEQFF
-,TRBV5-1,TRBJ1-5,once,TGCGCCAGCAGCTTAGGTACAGGGCCTTGGCCCCAGCATTTT,CASSLGTGPWPQHF
TRBD1,TRBV10-3,TRBJ1-1,-,TGTGCCATCAGTGACCCTGACAGGGGGCTTACTGAAGCTTTCTTT,CAISDPDRGLTEAFF
-,TRBV29-1,TRBJ1-1,-,TGCAGTATCTTCCCCTCCTTAGACTTAGGTGCATACGCTTTCTTT,CSIFPSLDLGAYAFF